The clone carrying this T cell receptor (beta chain) was counted at least ten times. The data were taken from a study of T-cell memory formation after mild COVID-19. A single record per CDR3 protein comes from TCRdb applying MiXCR to the 5' RACE reads. The sample holds around 30,000 distinct CDR3 sequences, approximately 12% seen once. The CDR3 sequence is 17 residues long. V lost 2 bases to trimming and J lost 0 bases, with 11 bases between them. Germline loops: CDR1 MNHNY, CDR2 SVGAGI (reference sequence). The chain couples TRBV6-6 to TRBJ2-6; D remains ambiguous. Sequencing was done on a sample of PBMCs or a T cell subset sorted from them (not recorded which). This TCR derives from an adult woman who had mild COVID-19 (a few samples of this study predate the infection). Cell type and time point are not known. CDR3 nucleotides: TGTGCCAGCAGTTACACAGTTGAAATCTCTGGGGCCAACGTCCTGACTTTC. As protein: CASSYTVEISGANVLTF.